One sample yielded the 23 T cell receptor beta chains listed below, sequenced in a study of molecular identifiers for immune sequencing clone quantification. In TCRdb, the PCR reads were re-called with MiXCR into one record per CDR3 protein. The sample lists about half a million distinct CDR3 sequences; 20% to 25% were seen once. Sequencing input: naive CD8+ T cells from blood, with Jurkat cell RNA spiked in. Subset noted: FACS-sorted CD8+CD4-CCR7+CD45RA+ naive T cells. All receptors come from a human donor in good health. Some libraries in this study had Jurkat cell RNA spiked in.

Worth noting for this clonotype: A much bigger clone sits one base away, suggesting this may be a read error. The CDR3 protein is CVSSQDVAGVNQPQHF. The CDR3 bases are TGCGTCAGCAGCCAAGATGTAGCAGGGGTTAATCAGCCCCAGCATTTT. The rearrangement joins TRBV4-3 to TRBJ1-5, with TRBD1 as a possible D gene (6 bases). The germline CDR1 and CDR2 sequences are LGHNA and YSLEER. The length of the CDR3 is 16 residues.

This clonotype was seen repeatedly, ten times or more. V and J are TRBV2 and TRBJ1-5, with D tentatively TRBD1 (5 bases). The germline CDR1 and CDR2 sequences are SNHLY and FYNNEI. Deletions cut 7 bases from V and 7 bases from J, with 14 bases between. The CDR3 has 13 residues. CDR3 sequence reads: CASKGGAGQPQHF. The CDR3 bases are TGTGCCAGCAAGGGAGGGGCCGGCCAGCCCCAGCATTTT.

V is TRBV7-9 and J is TRBJ2-7; D call uncertain. The V gene lost 3 bases and the J gene lost 5 bases, with 8 bases spanning the gap. Germline-derived CDR1 and CDR2 are SEHNR and FQNEAQ (reference sequence). This CDR3 is built from 12 residues. CDR3 sequence reads: CASSLILNEQYF. The CDR3 DNA reads as TGTGCCAGCAGCTTGATATTGAACGAGCAGTACTTC.

Ten or more counts support this clonotype. The chain recombines TRBV30 with TRBJ2-7; tentative D call: TRBD1 (5 bases). CDR3 size: 13 residues. Trimming left V 5 bases short and J 5 bases short, with 16 bases between. Germline CDR1 reads GTSNPN; CDR2 reads SVGIG (reference sequence). The CDR3 coding sequence is TGTGCCTGGGCACAAAAAGGGGCGGACGAGCAGTACTTC. It encodes CAWAQKGADEQYF.

The sample holds many counts of this clonotype. V usage is TRBV4-1 and J usage is TRBJ2-3; TRBD1 is a possible D gene (5 bases). This CDR3 has 13 amino acids. V gave up 0 bases and J gave up 6 bases, with 7 bases separating them. Germline CDR1 MGHRA, CDR2 YSYEKL. CDR3 DNA: TGCGCCAGCAGCCAAGAGCCAGGGGATACGCAGTATTTT. It translates to CASSQEPGDTQYF.

The chain carries TRBV18 and TRBJ2-1; the D gene is possibly TRBD2 (7 bases). With 5 bases removed from V and 10 bases from J, the gap between germline ends came to 18 bases. This CDR3 is built from 14 residues. Germline CDR1 and CDR2: KGHSH and LQKENI. The CDR3 protein is CASSSTTGGAEQFF. CDR3 nucleotides: TGTGCCAGCTCATCAACCACTGGGGGGGCGGAGCAGTTCTTC.

There are many counts of this clonotype. The J gene is TRBJ1-1, the V gene TRBV7-9; D is unresolved. The CDR3 spans 15 residues. Trimming removed 1 base from V and 0 bases from J, with 9 bases in between. CDR1 and CDR2 (germline): SEHNR, FQNEAQ (reference sequence). CDR3 nucleotides: TGTGCCAGCAGCTTAGAATTGGGGTTGAACACTGAAGCTTTCTTT. This translates into CASSLELGLNTEAFF. The complete variable domain, with remaining parts taken from reference TRBV7-9 and TRBJ1-1, reads DTGVSQNPRHKITKRGQNVTFRCDPISEHNRLYWYRQTLGQGPEFLTYFQNEAQLEKSRLLSDRFSAERPKGSFSTLEIQRTEQGDSAMYLCASSLELGLNTEAFFGQGTRLTVV.

The table lists this clonotype with a few counts. The rearrangement uses TRBV7-9 and TRBJ1-5; 7 bases align to TRBD1. CDR3 length equals 15 residues. The V gene's germline CDR1 is SEHNR and CDR2 FQNEAQ (reference sequence). V shed 2 bases, J shed 4 bases, and the junction held 5 bases outside the gene matches. The CDR3 DNA sequence: TGTGCCAGCAGCTTATACGAGGGGGCTAATCAGCCCCAGCATTTT. This encodes CASSLYEGANQPQHF.

Comment on this clonotype: Here the CDR3 omits its conserved ending phenylalanine or tryptophan, so a read error is the likely source. The V call is TRBV19, the J call TRBJ2-3; 9 bases match TRBD2. The CDR3 totals 17 residues. The germline V gene encodes CDR1 LNHDA and CDR2 SQIVND (reference sequence). Here the CDR3 reads CVHDRKLIAGVLDTQYL. In DNA form, the CDR3 reads TGTGTCCACGACAGGAAGCTCATAGCGGGGGTGCTGGATACGCAGTATCTT.

This clonotype has more than one count but fewer than ten. CDR3 DNA: TGTGCCAGCAGCTTAGTGGGGGGCCATCCCTCGGAAGCTTTCTTT. Amino acids: CASSLVGGHPSEAFF. The rearrangement links TRBV7-9 to TRBJ1-1; a possible D gene is TRBD1 (6 bases). The ends were cut back, 1 base at V and 8 bases at J, with 17 bases in the middle. From germline, CDR1 is SEHNR and CDR2 FQNEAQ (reference sequence). This CDR3 spans 15 amino acids.

Points on this clonotype: The junction departs from germline at one end; a sequencing error may be responsible. CDR3 in amino acids: CASSYQGSYKQYF. The CDR3 DNA follows: TGTGCCAGCAGTTACCAGGGCTCCTACAAGCAGTACTTC. This sequence joins TRBV6-5 and TRBJ2-7; a weak D match, TRBD1 (5 bases). The germline CDR1 and CDR2 sequences are MNHEY and SVGAGI. CDR3 length equals 13 residues.

A word on this clonotype: The junction departs from the called germline gene at one end, perhaps through a read error. The CDR3 here is CASSLGGGDSNRPQHF. The CDR3 coding sequence is TGCGCCAGCAGCTTGGGGGGCGGGGATAGCAATCGGCCCCAGCATTTT. The chain couples TRBV5-1 to TRBJ1-5; weak D call: TRBD1 (5 bases). The CDR3 consists of 16 residues. The germline CDR1 and CDR2 sequences are SGHRS and YFSETQ.

The chain is built from TRBV7-8 and TRBJ2-5; 12 bases agree with TRBD2. The germline V gene has CDR1 SGHVS and CDR2 FQNEAQ. V was clipped by 1 base and J by 2 bases; unmatched bases: 8. The CDR3 spans 18 residues. CDR3: CASSLVGGLAGGQETQYF. CDR3 DNA: TGTGCCAGCAGCTTAGTTGGGGGGCTAGCGGGGGGGCAAGAGACCCAGTACTTC. Variable domain in full (rest from reference TRBV7-8 and TRBJ2-5): GAGVSQSPRYKVAKRGQDVALRCDPISGHVSLFWYQQALGQGPEFLTYFQNEAQLDKSGLPSDRFFAERPEGSVSTLKIQRTQQEDSAVYLCASSLVGGLAGGQETQYFGPGTRLLVL.

Details on this clonotype: One base away lies a much larger clone, so this may be a sequencing read error. The chain links TRBV7-2 to TRBJ1-1; unclear D gene. The CDR3 contains 15 residues. CDR1 SGHTA and CDR2 FQGNSA come from the germline V gene. In nucleotides, the CDR3 is TGTGCCAGCAGCCGGGTGTGGGTCCAGAACACTGCAGCTTTCTTT. Amino acid sequence: CASSRVWVQNTAAFF.

This clonotype was detected only a few times. The V and J genes are TRBV15 and TRBJ2-1; 7 bases agree with TRBD2. Germline assignment: CDR1 LNHNV and CDR2 YYDKDF (reference sequence). The CDR3 loop spans 15 amino acids. V lost 1 base, J lost 8 bases, and 8 bases stayed unmatched. Here the CDR3 DNA reads TGTGCCACCAGCAGAGTCGCGGGGAGGGGCGATGAGCAGTTCTTC. It yields the protein CATSRVAGRGDEQFF.

On this clonotype itself: This may be a read error: a much more frequent sequence differs by one nucleotide. The chain uses TRBV6-2 or TRBV6-3 and TRBJ2-4; 7 bases align to TRBD1. The CDR3 is made up of 15 amino acids. Trimming cost V 6 bases and J 9 bases; bases outside gene matches: 14. Germline V gene data show CDR1 as MNHEY and CDR2 as SVGEGT. The CDR3 coding sequence is TGTGCCAGCAGCTCCGGGACAGCCATCTGGAGCATTCAGTACTTC. As protein: CASSSGTAIWSIQYF.

This clonotype was seen only a few times. The chain carries TRBV11-2 and TRBJ1-1; no clear D. CDR1 is SGHAT and CDR2 is FQNNGV in the germline V gene. The CDR3 runs to 16 residues. The V end was cut by 0 bases, the J end by 0 bases, with 11 bases between. In DNA form, the CDR3 reads TGTGCCAGCAGCTTAGATCATCTAGGGTTGAACACTGAAGCTTTCTTT. It is translated as CASSLDHLGLNTEAFF. The variable domain in full, completed from reference TRBV11-2 and TRBJ1-1, reads EAGVAQSPRYKIIEKRQSVAFWCNPISGHATLYWYQQILGQGPKLLIQFQNNGVVDDSQLPKDRFSAERLKGVDSTLKIQPAKLEDSAVYLCASSLDHLGLNTEAFFGQGTRLTVV.

Notes on this clonotype: This may be a read error: a much more frequent sequence differs by one nucleotide. This chain joins TRBV6-5 and TRBJ1-5; D is unresolved. Germline V gene lookup returns CDR1 MNHEY and CDR2 SVGAGI. The CDR3 sequence is 13 residues long. The CDR3 here is CASSYSQDPPRHF. CDR3 coding DNA: TGTGCCAGCAGTTACTCGCAGGATCCGCCCCGGCATTTT.

This clonotype was observed many times. The rearrangement links TRBV11-2 to TRBJ2-5; the match to TRBD2 covers 7 bases. Germline CDR1 and CDR2: SGHAT and FQNNGV. The CDR3 sequence is 14 residues long. With 5 bases clipped from V and 3 bases from J, the junction kept 6 bases outside the gene matches. CDR3 residues: CASSVTSAEETQYF. The CDR3 coding sequence is TGTGCCAGCAGCGTAACTAGCGCCGAAGAGACCCAGTACTTC.

This clonotype was counted ten times or more. The chain is built from TRBV6-2 or TRBV6-3 and TRBJ2-7, with D tentatively TRBD1 (6 bases). Trimming removed 6 bases at V and 0 bases at J, with 12 bases between. This CDR3 spans 14 amino acids. Germline CDR1 is MNHEY and CDR2 is SVGEGT. Written as DNA, the CDR3 is TGTGCCAGCAGGTGGGCAGGGGCCTCCTACGAGCAGTACTTC. Protein product: CASRWAGASYEQYF.

In this sample, this clonotype turned up many times. V gene TRBV4-3 combines with J gene TRBJ2-3; D possibly matches TRBD1 or TRBD2 (5 bases each). The length of the CDR3 is 15 residues. CDR1 is LGHNA and CDR2 is YSLEER in the germline V gene. The V end was cut by 0 bases, the J end by 0 bases, with 7 bases between. CDR3 sequence: CASSQDGGSTDTQYF. The CDR3, as DNA: TGCGCCAGCAGCCAAGATGGGGGTAGCACAGATACGCAGTATTTT.

As for this clonotype: A much larger clone differs by one base, so this may be a read error. J is TRBJ2-7 and V is TRBV6-5; possibly TRBD1 or TRBD2 for D (5 bases each). CDR3 size: 15 residues. Germline-derived CDR1 and CDR2 are MNHEY and SVGAGI. V lost 2 bases and J lost 4, with 15 bases in between. CDR3 coding DNA: TGTGCCAGCAGTTACACCCCGGGACCTTTATACGAGCAGTACTTC. This sequence encodes CASSYTPGPLYEQYF.

The V gene is TRBV20-1, the J gene TRBJ2-3; TRBD2 aligns across 14 bases. The V and J ends lost 6 bases and 5 bases, in that order; junction bases with no gene match: 13. CDR1 and CDR2 from the germline V gene are DFQATT and SNEGSKA (reference sequence). The CDR3 length is 17 residues. This CDR3 reads CSAELPGLAGVVDTQYF. Written as DNA, the CDR3 is TGCAGTGCCGAGTTACCGGGACTAGCGGGAGTGGTAGATACGCAGTATTTT.